This TCR beta chain was sequenced in a study of T cell repertoires in cytomegalovirus infection. Study-level information: Public TCR beta signatures marked donors with CMV infection and the matching HLA.

This clonotype has ten or more counts. Antigen unknown. The study's findings and limits: CMV-specific HLA-C-restricted TCR beta clonotypes dominated the ex vivo response.

From the reads, TCRdb called clonotypes with MiXCR, one entry per CDR3 protein. The sample holds 300,000 to 400,000 distinct CDR3 sequences, over 7.5% seen once. The CDR3 has 15 residues. Deletions cut 3 bases from V and 2 bases from J, with 11 bases between. Germline assignment: CDR1 SGHTA and CDR2 FQGNSA. The V gene is TRBV7-2, the J gene TRBJ2-1, with D perhaps matching TRBD2 (6 bases). The source of this sequence is a human donor in good health (CMV status not recorded). Some clones in this sample may be carry-over from other donors' samples. The sequencing sample was made of PBMCs. This CDR3 reads CASSLGLPPYNEQFF. The CDR3 nucleotides read TGTGCCAGCAGCTTGGGACTCCCGCCCTACAATGAGCAGTTCTTC.